Below, 24 T cell receptor beta chains from the same sample are listed, as sequenced in a study of OX40 agonist ivuxolimab in advanced cancers. Library construction relied on the immunoSEQ multiplex PCR assay. The clones in this table, taken by TCRdb from immuneACCESS, are in-frame only. Not every clone is retained; where verified, under half of the shortfall comes from an unresolved V gene, and the cause of the rest is unknown. Recorded for this sample are tens of thousands of clones; almost 85% of them occurred a single time. Clones ranked in the top ten supply approximately 0.57% of the sample. Sequenced here: CD4+ or CD8+ T cells sorted from blood, sampled in a trial of the OX40 agonist ivuxolimab. Receptors were obtained from an adult with an advanced solid tumor such as melanoma, head and neck, liver or kidney cancer.

CDR3 sequence reads: CASSLLLSTGELFF. DNA for the CDR3: TGTGCCAGCAGCTTACTGCTAAGTACCGGGGAGCTGTTTTTT. The rearrangement links TRBV7-9 to TRBJ2-2; no clear D. CDR1 is SEHNR, CDR2 FQNEAQ, per germline (reference sequence). Trimming cost V 2 bases and J 5 bases, with 9 bases left between them. The CDR3 runs to 14 residues.

The chain has TRBV10-3 and TRBJ1-2; D call uncertain. Germline CDR1 is ENHRY and CDR2 is SYGVKD. V lost 2 bases and J lost 2, with 0 bases in between. This CDR3 spans 11 amino acids. The CDR3, as DNA: TGTGCCATCAGTGAGAACTATGGCTACACCTTC. Translating gives CAISENYGYTF.

V gene TRBV10-3 combines with J gene TRBJ2-7; 7 positions match TRBD1. CDR3 size: 15 residues. V dropped 5 bases and J dropped 3; count of bases not matched to a gene: 10. Germline V gene data show CDR1 as ENHRY and CDR2 as SYGVKD. As DNA, the CDR3 is TGTGCCATCAGTCCCGATTGGGACAGTGTCTACGAGCAGTACTTC. The encoded protein is CAISPDWDSVYEQYF.

The V gene is TRBV18, the J gene TRBJ1-2; perhaps TRBD1 as D (6 bases). The CDR3 runs 13 residues. With 2 bases removed from V and 10 bases from J, the gap between germline ends came to 14 bases. Germline assignment: CDR1 KGHSH and CDR2 LQKENI. CDR3 loop: CASSPITGSDYTF. DNA of the CDR3: TGTGCCAGCTCACCAATAACAGGGAGCGACTACACCTTC. Supplemented by reference TRBV18 and TRBJ1-2, the full variable domain reads NAGVMQNPRHLVRRRGQEARLRCSPMKGHSHVYWYRQLPEEGLKFMVYLQKENIIDESGMPKERFSAEFPKEGPSILRIQQVVRGDSAAYFCASSPITGSDYTFGSGTRLTVV.

The CDR3 loop is CASSGSLGRDFAEAFF. In DNA, the CDR3 is TGTGCCAGCAGCGGTTCCTTAGGCAGGGACTTCGCTGAAGCTTTCTTT. The chain recombines TRBV5-4 with TRBJ1-1, with a weak D call TRBD1 (5 bases). The CDR3 is 16 amino acids. V dropped 4 bases and J dropped 6 bases, with 22 bases sitting between them. The germline gives CDR1 SGHNT, CDR2 YYREEE (reference sequence).

V gene TRBV4-1 combines with J gene TRBJ2-2; tentatively, D is TRBD2 (6 bases). Trimming shortened V by 0 bases and J by 3 bases, and 11 bases separated the two germline ends. Germline V gives CDR1 MGHRA, CDR2 YSYEKL. The CDR3 runs to 16 residues. In DNA, the CDR3 is TGCGCCAGCAGCCAAGAGCCGGCTAGCGACACCGGGGAGCTGTTTTTT. It yields the protein CASSQEPASDTGELFF.

This clone was detected only a few times. The chain recombines TRBV7-8 with TRBJ2-7; no clear D. Trimming took 1 base from V and 4 from J, leaving 17 bases between them. The CDR3 contains 16 residues. Germline V gene sequence: CDR1 SGHVS, CDR2 FQNEAQ. The CDR3 DNA reads as TGTGCCAGCAGCTTAGTTTTGTCAGGATCGTTTTACGAGCAGTACTTC. Protein sequence: CASSLVLSGSFYEQYF.

The rearrangement uses TRBV27 and TRBJ2-5; D is undetermined. V lost 3 bases and J 7 bases, leaving 12 bases between the germline ends. CDR3 size: 13 residues. The germline CDR1 and CDR2 sequences are MNHEY and SMNVEV (reference sequence). The CDR3 here is CASSFQTWGTQYF. The CDR3 DNA reads as TGTGCCAGCAGTTTTCAAACTTGGGGGACCCAGTACTTC.

The rearrangement uses TRBV5-1 and TRBJ1-6, with 8 positions matching TRBD1. Per germline, CDR1 SGHRS and CDR2 YFSETQ. The CDR3 consists of 13 residues. V lost 7 bases and J lost 10; bases outside the gene matches: 7. In nucleotides, the CDR3 is TGCGCCAGCGCAACAGGGGGTCGGTCACCCCTCCACTTT. Amino acids: CASATGGRSPLHF.

The chain is built from TRBV6-6 and TRBJ1-4; D possibly corresponds to TRBD1 (5 bases). Germline CDR1 is MNHNY and CDR2 is SVGAGI (reference sequence). V was cut by 3 bases and J by 4 bases, with 12 bases left in between. The CDR3 has 15 amino acids. Here the CDR3 DNA reads TGTGCCAGCAGTTATTCGTGGGGGGGTAATGAAAAACTGTTTTTT. Amino acids: CASSYSWGGNEKLFF.

This clone has only one observation. The chain uses TRBV5-1 and TRBJ2-7; D gene ambiguous. Trimming took 5 bases from V and 0 from J, leaving 15 bases between them. Germline values: CDR1 SGHRS, CDR2 YFSETQ. The CDR3 is 15 residues long. The CDR3 nucleotides read TGCGCCAGCAGGGTGACTTCCTCCAGCTCCTACGAGCAGTACTTC. Protein: CASRVTSSSSYEQYF.

The V and J genes are TRBV5-6 and TRBJ2-3, with D tentatively TRBD2 (6 bases). The CDR3 loop spans 15 amino acids. Germline V gives CDR1 SGHDT, CDR2 YYEEEE. The ends were cut back, 4 bases at V and 2 bases at J, with 14 bases in the middle. CDR3 in amino acids: CASSRPGLDTDTQYF. CDR3 DNA sequence: TGTGCCAGCAGCCGTCCGGGACTTGACACAGATACGCAGTATTTT. The full variable domain, completed using reference TRBV5-6 and TRBJ2-3, is DAGVTQSPTHLIKTRGQQVTLRCSPKSGHDTVSWYQQALGQGPQFIFQYYEEEERQRGNFPDRFSGHQFPNYSSELNVNALLLGDSALYLCASSRPGLDTDTQYFGPGTRLTVL.

J is TRBJ2-2 and V is TRBV7-3; 8 nucleotides agree with TRBD1. CDR1 is SGHTA and CDR2 is FQGTGA in the germline V gene. The length of the CDR3 is 16 residues. With 4 bases clipped from V and 0 bases from J, the junction kept 4 bases outside the gene matches. The CDR3 spells CASSSQGAPNTGELFF. The CDR3, as DNA: TGTGCCAGCAGCTCTCAGGGGGCCCCGAACACCGGGGAGCTGTTTTTT. Supplemented by reference TRBV7-3 and TRBJ2-2, the full variable domain reads GAGVSQTPSNKVTEKGKYVELRCDPISGHTALYWYRQSLGQGPEFLIYFQGTGAADDSGLPNDRFFAVRPEGSVSTLKIQRTERGDSAVYLCASSSQGAPNTGELFFGEGSRLTVL.

The chain employs TRBV10-2 and TRBJ1-1, with 11 nucleotides matching TRBD1. Trimming cost V 6 bases and J 2 bases; bases outside gene matches: 8. Germline V CDR1 and CDR2: WSHSY, SAAADI. The CDR3 is 16 residues long. CDR3 in amino acids: CASRPGTGGVNTEAFF. CDR3 sequence (DNA): TGCGCCAGCAGGCCCGGGACAGGGGGAGTAAACACTGAAGCTTTCTTT.

This clone showed up just a few times. The V call is TRBV6-5, the J call TRBJ1-5; maybe TRBD1 (5 bases). V was shortened by 0 bases and J by 0 bases, with 6 bases between the two germline ends. Germline V gives CDR1 MNHEY, CDR2 SVGAGI. This CDR3 contains 15 residues. CDR3 loop: CASSYSGGSNQPQHF. The DNA of the CDR3 is TGTGCCAGCAGTTACTCTGGGGGTAGCAATCAGCCCCAGCATTTT.

V usage is TRBV6-5 and J usage is TRBJ1-1; unclear D gene. In germline, CDR1 is MNHEY, CDR2 SVGAGI. This CDR3 spans 14 amino acids. The V end was cut by 6 bases, the J end by 11 bases, with 22 bases between. The CDR3 coding sequence is TGTGCCAGCAGACCCCGCCTGAATATCTTGGGTGCTTTCTTT. This translates into CASRPRLNILGAFF.

This clone was counted at least ten times. The CDR3 here is CASSLAGDRSRYEQYF. The CDR3 region has the DNA TGTGCCAGCAGCCTCGCCGGGGACAGGTCGAGGTACGAGCAGTACTTC. The chain is built from TRBV5-4 and TRBJ2-7, with 8 bases lining up with TRBD1. The germline gives CDR1 SGHNT, CDR2 YYREEE (reference sequence). There are 16 residues in the CDR3. Trimming took 4 bases from V and 4 from J; bases not matched to a gene: 13.

This clone was counted between two and nine times. The sample holds other DNA sequences that translate to the same CDR3. V and J are TRBV7-2 and TRBJ2-1; 9 nucleotides align to TRBD1. J gave up 2 bases and V 7 bases, and 6 bases lay outside the gene matches. Germline V gene data show CDR1 as SGHTA and CDR2 as FQGNSA. The CDR3 has 15 amino acids. The CDR3 DNA is TGTGCCAGCAACGAAAGACAGGGGGCCTACAATGAGCAGTTCTTC. Protein product: CASNERQGAYNEQFF. Based on the CDR3 plus reference TRBV7-2 and TRBJ2-1, the full variable domain is GAGVSQSPSNKVTEKGKDVELRCDPISGHTALYWYRQSLGQGLEFLIYFQGNSAPDKSGLPSDRFSAERTGGSVSTLTIQRTQQEDSAVYLCASNERQGAYNEQFFGPGTRLTVL.

The chain recombines TRBV7-3 with TRBJ2-1; the D gene is possibly TRBD1 (5 bases). The germline V gene has CDR1 SGHTA and CDR2 FQGTGA. The ends were cut back, 5 bases at V and 2 bases at J, with 13 bases in the middle. The CDR3 runs to 15 residues. The CDR3, as DNA: TGTGCCAGCAGCGTACAGGCCGCTCCCTACAATGAGCAGTTCTTC. Translation gives CASSVQAAPYNEQFF.

The chain is built from TRBV5-4 and TRBJ1-2; 8 bases are shared with TRBD1. Germline lookup yields CDR1 SGHNT and CDR2 YYREEE (reference sequence). There are 15 residues in the CDR3. Unmatched junction bases numbered 5, after V lost 0 bases and J lost 4 bases. The CDR3 DNA reads TGTGCCAGCAGCTTGGCCACAGGGGGAGCCTATGGCTACACCTTC. It is translated as CASSLATGGAYGYTF.

The CDR3 sequence: CASSLESSGLSYEQYF. CDR3 bases: TGTGCCAGCAGCTTAGAAAGCTCAGGCCTCTCCTACGAGCAGTACTTC. The chain links TRBV7-2 to TRBJ2-7; D call uncertain. CDR1 is SGHTA, CDR2 FQGNSA, per germline. V was clipped by 1 base and J by 0 bases, with 13 bases between them. The CDR3 consists of 16 residues.

This rearrangement joins TRBV27 to TRBJ2-5; 11 bases agree with TRBD1. J was trimmed by 5 bases and V by 6 bases; bases with no gene match: 5. Germline assignment: CDR1 MNHEY and CDR2 SMNVEV (reference sequence). This CDR3 spans 14 amino acids. The CDR3 protein is CASSGDRGRETQYF. As DNA, the CDR3 is TGTGCCAGCAGCGGGGACAGGGGGAGGGAGACCCAGTACTTC.

V usage is TRBV6-1 and J usage is TRBJ1-1; D might be TRBD1 (5 bases). Germline values: CDR1 MNHNS, CDR2 SASEGT. V shed 1 base and J shed 3 bases, with 9 bases lying between them. The CDR3 sequence is 14 residues long. CDR3 DNA sequence: TGTGCCAGCAGTGAAGACGGCAGGGACACTGAAGCTTTCTTT. Protein: CASSEDGRDTEAFF.

This rearrangement joins TRBV14 to TRBJ1-2; D is unclear. The CDR3 has 15 amino acids. Trimming removed 1 base at V and 8 bases at J, with 17 bases between. The V gene's germline CDR1 is SGHDN and CDR2 FVKESK. The CDR3 loop reads CASSQGPPSYHGYTF. The CDR3 DNA is TGTGCCAGCAGCCAAGGCCCCCCGAGCTACCACGGCTACACCTTC.